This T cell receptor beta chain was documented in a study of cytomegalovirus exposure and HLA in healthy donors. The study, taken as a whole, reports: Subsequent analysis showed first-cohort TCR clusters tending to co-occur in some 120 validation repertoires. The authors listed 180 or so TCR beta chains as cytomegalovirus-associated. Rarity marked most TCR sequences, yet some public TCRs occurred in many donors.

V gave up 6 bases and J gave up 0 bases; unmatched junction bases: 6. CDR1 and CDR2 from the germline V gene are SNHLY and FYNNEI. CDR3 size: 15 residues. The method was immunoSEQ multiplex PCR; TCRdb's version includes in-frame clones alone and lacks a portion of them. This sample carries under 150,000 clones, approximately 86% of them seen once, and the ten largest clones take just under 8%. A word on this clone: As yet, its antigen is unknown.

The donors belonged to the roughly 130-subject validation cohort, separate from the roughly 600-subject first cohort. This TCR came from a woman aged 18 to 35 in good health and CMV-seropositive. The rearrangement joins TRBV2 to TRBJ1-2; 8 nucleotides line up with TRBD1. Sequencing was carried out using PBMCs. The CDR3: CASRSPGQANYGYTF. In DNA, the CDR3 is TGTGCCAGCAGAAGTCCGGGACAGGCTAACTATGGCTACACCTTC.